Each of the 29 T cell receptor beta chains below was sequenced from the same sample in a study of T cell changes during pregnancy in multiple sclerosis (dated 2019 in TCRdb). Receptors were amplified or captured by the immunoSEQ multiplex PCR assay. TCRdb retrieved this table from immuneACCESS and kept in-frame rearrangements only. Not all clones are present; in checked studies, unresolved V genes account for under half, and no reason is known for the remainder. This sample gives about 75,000 clones in total; around nine tenths of them show up just once. The ten top clones hold about 0.42% of the sample. Material: CD4+ T cells from peripheral blood mononuclear cells, obtained before pregnancy. The receptors stem from a female donor with multiple sclerosis, enrolled in a pregnancy study.

This chain uses TRBV7-2 with TRBJ2-3; D may be TRBD2 (7 bases). The CDR3 loop spans 17 amino acids. Germline values: CDR1 SGHTA, CDR2 FQGNSA. Deletions cut 7 bases from V and 2 bases from J, with 22 bases between. The CDR3 coding sequence is TGTGCCAGCAACCTTAGGGGGGGGGCCCAAGCCACAGATACGCAGTATTTT. It is translated as CASNLRGGAQATDTQYF.

The V call is TRBV6-6, the J call TRBJ1-1; TRBD1 matches at 8 bases. Trimming removed 2 bases from V and 10 bases from J; junction bases left unmatched: 9. This CDR3 comprises 14 residues. Germline V gives CDR1 MNHNY, CDR2 SVGAGI (reference sequence). The CDR3 loop reads CASSYGGSGTGAFF. In nucleotides, the CDR3 is TGTGCCAGCAGTTACGGGGGATCCGGGACAGGAGCTTTCTTT.

The V and J genes are TRBV5-4 and TRBJ2-5; 8 bases fit TRBD2. Germline loops: CDR1 SGHNT, CDR2 YYREEE (reference sequence). J gave up 2 bases and V 4 bases, and 13 bases lay outside the gene matches. This CDR3 is built from 17 residues. The CDR3 coding sequence is TGTGCCAGCAGCCCTATATATCCAGCGGGAGATCAAGAGACCCAGTACTTC. Residues: CASSPIYPAGDQETQYF.

The V call is TRBV7-2, the J call TRBJ1-5; 7 bases match TRBD1. Germline trimming cut 5 bases from V and 1 base from J; bases unmatched to any gene: 5. Germline-derived CDR1 and CDR2 are SGHTA and FQGNSA. The CDR3 extends over 15 amino acids. The CDR3 DNA sequence: TGTGCCAGCAGCCGAGAACAGGGGAGCAATCAGCCCCAGCATTTT. Its protein is CASSREQGSNQPQHF.

The chain carries TRBV13 and TRBJ2-3, with D unclear. CDR3 length: 13 residues. Germline values: CDR1 PRHDT, CDR2 FYEKMQ (reference sequence). Trimming took 5 bases from V and 3 from J, leaving 9 bases between them. The CDR3 is CASSLLGTDTQYF. The DNA of the CDR3 is TGTGCCAGCAGCCTCCTCGGTACAGATACGCAGTATTTT. Full variable domain (outside the CDR3, taken from reference TRBV13 and TRBJ2-3): AAGVIQSPRHLIKEKRETATLKCYPIPRHDTVYWYQQGPGQDPQFLISFYEKMQSDKGSIPDRFSAQQFSDYHSELNMSSLELGDSALYFCASSLLGTDTQYFGPGTRLTVL.

The chain couples TRBV27 to TRBJ2-3, with 14 bases aligning to TRBD2. V gave up 5 bases and J gave up 3 bases; unmatched junction bases: 19. CDR1 is MNHEY, CDR2 SMNVEV, per germline (reference sequence). The length of the CDR3 is 21 residues. This CDR3 is CASSRLRGTSGRIRWTDTQYF. The CDR3 region has the DNA TGTGCCAGCAGTCGCCTTCGGGGGACTAGCGGGAGAATTCGGTGGACAGATACGCAGTATTTT.

The rearrangement links TRBV30 to TRBJ1-2; TRBD1 agrees at 7 bases. The CDR3 contains 13 residues. Germline loops: CDR1 GTSNPN, CDR2 SVGIG (reference sequence). V dropped 7 bases and J dropped 0; count of bases not matched to a gene: 5. CDR3 protein: CALTGQANYGYTF. DNA for the CDR3: TGTGCCTTAACAGGACAGGCTAACTATGGCTACACCTTC.

This sequence joins TRBV10-3 and TRBJ2-7; 10 bases map to TRBD1. CDR3 length equals 14 residues. Germline V gives CDR1 ENHRY, CDR2 SYGVKD. Germline trimming cut 10 bases from V and 3 bases from J; bases unmatched to any gene: 9. DNA for the CDR3: TGTGCCACCTCTCCGGGACAGGGGTACTACGAGCAGTACTTC. It specifies CATSPGQGYYEQYF.

The rearrangement links TRBV27 to TRBJ1-1; 9 bases map to TRBD1. The germline V gene has CDR1 MNHEY and CDR2 SMNVEV (reference sequence). V gave up 5 bases and J gave up 0 bases; unmatched junction bases: 10. The CDR3 consists of 17 residues. The chain's CDR3 is CASSPLTGTGLNTEAFF. The CDR3 DNA sequence: TGTGCCAGCAGTCCTCTTACCGGGACAGGGTTGAACACTGAAGCTTTCTTT.

This clone was observed a handful of times. The chain carries TRBV5-1 and TRBJ1-6; TRBD1 matches at 7 bases. The CDR3 consists of 16 residues. Germline V gene data show CDR1 as SGHRS and CDR2 as YFSETQ. With 3 bases clipped from V and 0 bases from J, the junction kept 3 bases outside the gene matches. In nucleotides, the CDR3 is TGCGCCAGCAGCTGGGACAGAAGCTCCTATAATTCACCCCTCCACTTT. Translated, it gives CASSWDRSSYNSPLHF.

This sequence joins TRBV5-6 and TRBJ2-5, with a weak D call TRBD1 (6 bases). CDR3 length equals 15 residues. V was pared by 5 bases and J by 2 bases, with 16 bases between. The germline V gene has CDR1 SGHDT and CDR2 YYEEEE. The CDR3 loop is CASRGAGVTQETQYF. The DNA of the CDR3 is TGTGCCAGCAGGGGGGCAGGGGTGACTCAAGAGACCCAGTACTTC.

This chain links TRBV6-5 with TRBJ2-1; 12 bases are shared with TRBD2. There are 15 residues in the CDR3. CDR1 and CDR2 (germline): MNHEY, SVGAGI. Trimming cost V 5 bases and J 5 bases; bases outside gene matches: 4. The CDR3 is CASSRRTSGDNEQFF. For the CDR3, the DNA is TGTGCCAGCAGTCGTCGGACTAGCGGGGACAATGAGCAGTTCTTC.

The CDR3 spells CASSYHGTSAFYEQYF. CDR3 in DNA: TGTGCCAGCAGTTACCACGGGACTAGCGCCTTCTACGAGCAGTACTTC. The V call is TRBV6-5, the J call TRBJ2-7; 10 nucleotides match TRBD2. This CDR3 region has 16 residues. CDR1 and CDR2 (germline): MNHEY, SVGAGI. Trimming took 2 bases from V and 3 from J; bases not matched to a gene: 7.

Written as DNA, the CDR3 is TGTGCCTGGAGTTCCCGGGACACCAGAAATCAGCCCCAGCATTTT. This gives the protein CAWSSRDTRNQPQHF. This chain joins TRBV30 and TRBJ1-5, with a possible D match to TRBD1 (6 bases). This CDR3 comprises 15 residues. Germline V gives CDR1 GTSNPN, CDR2 SVGIG (reference sequence). V lost 2 bases and J 4 bases, leaving 15 bases between the germline ends.

The CDR3 nucleotides are TGTGCCAGCAGTTACGGCAGTGATCAGCCCCAGCATTTT. Protein product: CASSYGSDQPQHF. The V and J genes are TRBV6-5 and TRBJ1-5; D ambiguous. The CDR3 totals 13 residues. Between the trimmed V and J ends, which lost 2 bases and 5 bases, there was a span of 7 bases. Germline V gene data show CDR1 as MNHEY and CDR2 as SVGAGI.

The rearrangement joins TRBV28 to TRBJ2-5; D possibly corresponds to TRBD1 (6 bases). The CDR3 sequence is 15 residues long. CDR1 and CDR2 from the germline V gene are MDHEN and SYDVKM. V shed 5 bases and J shed 3 bases, with 16 bases lying between them. CDR3 sequence (DNA): TGTGCCAGCAGTCCGCCCGGGACAAGGAAAGAGACCCAGTACTTC. This translates into CASSPPGTRKETQYF.

The CDR3 loop reads CASKFLRSSYEQYF. CDR3 bases: TGTGCCAGCAAATTTTTAAGGAGCTCCTACGAGCAGTACTTC. This rearrangement joins TRBV6-5 to TRBJ2-5, with D uncertain. The DNA end lines up better with TRBJ2-7; the J call may be wrong. Germline values: CDR1 MNHEY, CDR2 SVGAGI. This CDR3 region has 14 residues.

The CDR3 region has the DNA TGTGCCAGCAGCCCAAACAGGGGGCAGAACACTGAAGCTTTCTTT. Translated, it gives CASSPNRGQNTEAFF. This rearrangement joins TRBV14 to TRBJ1-1; TRBD1 matches 9 bases. This CDR3 has 15 residues. Germline V gene data show CDR1 as SGHDN and CDR2 as FVKESK. The J segment lost 1 base and the V segment lost 4 bases, leaving 4 bases of the junction unmatched.

The chain recombines TRBV5-6 with TRBJ2-7, with TRBD1 matching over 8 bases. Losses at the gene ends were 2 bases for V and 7 bases for J; bases not matched to a gene: 8. The CDR3 loop spans 14 amino acids. CDR1 and CDR2 (germline): SGHDT, YYEEEE. The CDR3 bases are TGTGCCAGCAGCTTACAGGGGGTAGCGCGGGAGCAGTACTTC. Its translation: CASSLQGVAREQYF.

The V and J genes are TRBV28 and TRBJ1-2; D possibly corresponds to TRBD1 (5 bases). The CDR3 extends over 13 amino acids. Trimming shortened V by 6 bases and J by 5 bases, and 13 bases separated the two germline ends. CDR1 is MDHEN, CDR2 SYDVKM, per germline. The CDR3 sequence: CASSESRVYGYTF. In nucleotides, the CDR3 is TGTGCCAGCAGCGAGTCCAGGGTTTATGGCTACACCTTC.

This clone was detected only once. The chain couples TRBV5-1 to TRBJ1-2; D not certain. The germline CDR1 and CDR2 sequences are SGHRS and YFSETQ. V was cut by 0 bases and J by 0 bases, with 9 bases left in between. This CDR3 is built from 15 residues. The CDR3 reads CASSLDGRSNYGYTF. The CDR3 nucleotides read TGCGCCAGCAGCTTGGATGGGAGATCTAACTATGGCTACACCTTC. The variable domain in full, completed from reference TRBV5-1 and TRBJ1-2, reads KAGVTQTPRYLIKTRGQQVTLSCSPISGHRSVSWYQQTPGQGLQFLFEYFSETQRNKGNFPGRFSGRQFSNSRSEMNVSTLELGDSALYLCASSLDGRSNYGYTFGSGTRLTVV.

This chain uses TRBV30 with TRBJ2-5, with a tentative D call TRBD2 (5 bases). The CDR3 loop spans 13 amino acids. In germline, CDR1 is GTSNPN, CDR2 SVGIG (reference sequence). The V end was cut by 5 bases, the J end by 2 bases, with 12 bases between. CDR3 amino acids: CAWFRPGQETQYF. CDR3 sequence (DNA): TGTGCCTGGTTTCGACCGGGACAAGAGACCCAGTACTTC.

This chain connects TRBV30 to TRBJ2-3; perhaps TRBD1 as D (6 bases). The V gene's germline CDR1 is GTSNPN and CDR2 SVGIG (reference sequence). Trimming removed 4 bases at V and 2 bases at J, with 10 bases between. CDR3 length: 13 amino acids. CDR3 amino acids: CAWTRDITDTQYF. In nucleotides, the CDR3 is TGTGCCTGGACCCGGGACATCACAGATACGCAGTATTTT.

This clone occurred once. The chain joins TRBV14 to TRBJ2-7; 8 bases align to TRBD2. CDR1 is SGHDN, CDR2 FVKESK, per germline. This CDR3 contains 14 residues. V lost 4 bases, J lost 3 bases, and 5 bases stayed unmatched. The CDR3 DNA follows: TGTGCCAGCAGCCGAGGTAGCGGGATCTACGAGCAGTACTTC. It specifies CASSRGSGIYEQYF. The full variable domain, its missing parts supplied by reference TRBV14 and TRBJ2-7, is EAGVTQFPSHSVIEKGQTVTLRCDPISGHDNLYWYRRVMGKEIKFLLHFVKESKQDESGMPNNRFLAERTGGTYSTLKVQPAELEDSGVYFCASSRGSGIYEQYFGPGTRLTVT.

V and J are TRBV28 and TRBJ1-2, with 11 bases fitting TRBD1. This CDR3 is 14 amino acids long. Germline V gene sequence: CDR1 MDHEN, CDR2 SYDVKM. J gave up 3 bases and V 7 bases, and 4 bases lay outside the gene matches. The CDR3 here is CASTRDRGDYGYTF. CDR3 DNA sequence: TGTGCCAGCACCAGGGACAGGGGGGACTATGGCTACACCTTC.

This chain links TRBV6-1 with TRBJ1-1, with 7 nucleotides matching TRBD1. The CDR3 is 15 amino acids. J was trimmed by 1 base and V by 4 bases; bases with no gene match: 6. Germline loops: CDR1 MNHNS, CDR2 SASEGT. The CDR3 spells CASSVQGKGNTEAFF. The CDR3 DNA sequence: TGTGCCAGCAGTGTACAGGGGAAGGGGAACACTGAAGCTTTCTTT.

The V call is TRBV7-9, the J call TRBJ2-5; D uncertain. Between the trimmed V and J ends, which lost 4 bases and 5 bases, there was a span of 5 bases. Germline V lookup: CDR1 SEHNR, CDR2 FQNEAQ (reference sequence). The CDR3 consists of 11 residues. The CDR3 sequence: CASSYYETQYF. The CDR3 DNA reads TGTGCCAGCAGCTACTATGAGACCCAGTACTTC.

The chain recombines TRBV7-3 with TRBJ2-3, with a tentative D call TRBD2 (5 bases). V was cut by 5 bases and J by 2 bases, with 8 bases left in between. The CDR3 has 13 amino acids. The germline V gene has CDR1 SGHTA and CDR2 FQGTGA. The CDR3 DNA follows: TGTGCCAGCAGCCGTGACTACACAGATACGCAGTATTTT. Translation: CASSRDYTDTQYF.

Of note for this clone: At one end, the junction sequence differs from germline, possibly due to a read error. The chain is built from TRBV7-9 and TRBJ2-1, with TRBD1 as a possible D gene (5 bases). CDR1 and CDR2 (germline): SEHNR, FQNEAQ (reference sequence). CDR3 length: 12 amino acids. CDR3 coding DNA: TGTGCCAGCAGCCTGGAAGGGGCCAGCATGGTCTTC. Translation gives CASSLEGASMVF. Complete variable domain (other parts from reference TRBV7-9 and TRBJ2-1): DTGVSQNPRHKITKRGQNVTFRCDPISEHNRLYWYRQTLGQGPEFLTYFQNEAQLEKSRLLSDRFSAERPKGSFSTLEIQRTEQGDSAMYLCASSLEGASMVFGPGTRLTVL.